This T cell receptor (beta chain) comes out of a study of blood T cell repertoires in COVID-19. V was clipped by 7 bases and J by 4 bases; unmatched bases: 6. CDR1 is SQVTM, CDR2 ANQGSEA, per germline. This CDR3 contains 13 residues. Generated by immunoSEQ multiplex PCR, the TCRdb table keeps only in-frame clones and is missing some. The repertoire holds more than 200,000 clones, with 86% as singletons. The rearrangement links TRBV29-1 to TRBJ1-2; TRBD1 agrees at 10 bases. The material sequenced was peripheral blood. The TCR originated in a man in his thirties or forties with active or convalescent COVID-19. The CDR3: CSAGQGVGYGYTF. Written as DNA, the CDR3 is TGCAGCGCCGGACAGGGGGTTGGCTATGGCTACACCTTC.